A single TCR beta chain is shown here with its context. Its specificity is unknown. Regarding time point: week 11, during vaccination. In every dose of vaccine, 300 ug of mutant IDH1 20-mer peptide was given alongside topical imiquimod. This sample was taken from a study of a mutant IDH1 vaccine in newly diagnosed glioma. Turning to the study itself: Treated individuals were 62.5% male and roughly 40% female, averaging roughly 43 years of age. Previous care, which was radiotherapy, temozolomide, or both, most often involved both.

Trimming shortened V by 3 bases and J by 0 bases, and 9 bases separated the two germline ends. From germline, CDR1 is MGHRA and CDR2 YSYEKL. The CDR3 covers 14 residues. Only in-frame clones appear in the TCRdb table, and some are missing; sequencing was by immunoSEQ multiplex PCR. The sample contains 45,000 to 65,000 clones, 75% to 95% of which appear only once. V usage is TRBV4-1 and J usage is TRBJ2-7; tentatively, D is TRBD1 (6 bases). This specimen consisted of PBMCs, obtained from a glioma patient whose treatment included an IDH1 peptide vaccine. The source is a man aged 50 or older with glioma. CDR3 in DNA: TGCGCCAGCAGCCACACGACAGGCTCCTACGAGCAGTACTTC. Translating gives CASSHTTGSYEQYF.